Given below is one T cell receptor (beta chain) in context. Its matching antigen is unknown. This entry belongs to a study of vaccination and CD4 T cells after COVID-19. Looking at the study overall: Comprising six males and four females, the convalescent participants counted two Hispanic individuals among them. Participants, all vaccine recipients, received two doses of either BNT162b2 or mRNA-1273. General study results and limits: Detection of a median about 86% of reactive clones in convalescent patients was confined to the period after vaccination.

The V segment lost 5 bases and the J segment 1 base; nucleotides outside the gene matches: 3. The CDR3 has 14 amino acids. CDR1 is SEHNR and CDR2 is FQNEAQ in the germline V gene (reference sequence). Treatment meaning: approximately nine-day PBMC culture with coronavirus spike peptide pools or control peptides (ViraFEST assay). Sequence data for DNA of cultured CD4+ T cells were generated by the Oncomine TCR Beta short-read assay. Using the QIAamp micro DNA kit, genomic DNA was extracted from the CD4+ T cells that had been cultured. TCRdb ran MiXCR on the PCR reads and lists one entry per CDR3 protein. The data show about 8,500 distinct CDR3 sequences, less than 50% seen once.

The TCR was taken from a human donor who had recovered from COVID-19. The specimen sequenced was CD4+ T cells from blood, cultured in vitro. This chain connects TRBV7-9 to TRBJ2-5; 8 bases line up with TRBD1. The CDR3 DNA is TGTGCCAGCAGCCCCGGACAGGGCCAAGAGACCCAGTACTTC. Protein: CASSPGQGQETQYF.